A single sample gave rise to the 7 T cell receptor beta chains below, sequenced in a study of somatic mutations in cytotoxic T cells in rheumatoid arthritis. Method: immunoSEQ multiplex PCR; TCRdb's copy keeps in-frame clones and lacks some. The top ten hold approximately 5.3% of the sample, which has fewer than 20,000 clones, 70% to 85% seen once. Input material: CD8+ T cells sorted from blood. Receptor source: a man aged 60 to 75 in good health.

This clone came up a few times. V gene TRBV5-1 combines with J gene TRBJ2-6; D not certain. Trimming stripped 2 bases from V and 0 bases from J, with 6 bases between. The germline CDR1 and CDR2 sequences are SGHRS and YFSETQ. This CDR3 is built from 15 residues. The CDR3 DNA is TGCGCCAGCAGCTTTCACAACTCTGGGGCCAACGTCCTGACTTTC. This encodes CASSFHNSGANVLTF.

The CDR3 is CAREGTSSYEQYF. The CDR3 bases are TGTGCCAGGGAAGGGACTAGTTCCTACGAGCAGTACTTC. This chain uses TRBV2 with TRBJ2-7; 8 nucleotides match TRBD2. The junction had 5 bases not matched to a gene; V was cut back by 9 bases and J by 1 base. This CDR3 has 13 residues. In germline, CDR1 is SNHLY, CDR2 FYNNEI.

Comments on this clone: The junction differs from germline at one of its ends, possibly a read error. The V gene is TRBV29-1, the J gene TRBJ1-2; D unclear. This CDR3 has 14 amino acids. Germline CDR1 reads SQVTM; CDR2 reads ANQGSEA. The CDR3 sequence is CSVEEQYPNYGYTF. CDR3 in DNA: TGCAGCGTAGAAGAACAGTACCCTAACTATGGCTACACCTTC.

This clone is judged large. The V and J genes are TRBV5-1 and TRBJ1-1, with D perhaps matching TRBD1 (6 bases). Germline V lookup: CDR1 SGHRS, CDR2 YFSETQ. Deletions cut 4 bases from V and 2 bases from J, with 21 bases between. The CDR3 sequence is 17 residues long. The CDR3 nucleotides are TGCGCCAGCAGCCCCAAGGACAGCCTGTATTTTAACACTGAAGCTTTCTTT. Residues: CASSPKDSLYFNTEAFF.

The rearrangement joins TRBV27 to TRBJ2-3; the D gene is possibly TRBD1 (6 bases). CDR3 length: 16 amino acids. Trimming removed 1 base at V and 0 bases at J, with 11 bases between. Germline-derived CDR1 and CDR2 are MNHEY and SMNVEV (reference sequence). The CDR3 coding sequence is TGTGCCAGCAGTTTATACCAGGGGTTTAGCACAGATACGCAGTATTTT. It specifies CASSLYQGFSTDTQYF.

The rearrangement uses TRBV6-5 and TRBJ2-7, with 10 nucleotides matching TRBD2. This CDR3 comprises 14 residues. CDR1 MNHEY and CDR2 SVGAGI come from the germline V gene. With 6 bases clipped from V and 3 bases from J, the junction kept 5 bases outside the gene matches. This CDR3 is CASSLAGVDYEQYF. CDR3 nucleotide sequence: TGTGCCAGCAGCCTAGCGGGGGTTGACTACGAGCAGTACTTC.

The rearrangement joins TRBV19 to TRBJ2-1; a possible D gene is TRBD2 (5 bases). Germline loops: CDR1 LNHDA, CDR2 SQIVND (reference sequence). The length of the CDR3 is 13 residues. The V end was cut by 5 bases, the J end by 7 bases, with 12 bases between. The CDR3 loop is CASSLTIKNEQFF. DNA for the CDR3: TGTGCCAGTAGTTTGACTATCAAGAATGAGCAGTTCTTC.